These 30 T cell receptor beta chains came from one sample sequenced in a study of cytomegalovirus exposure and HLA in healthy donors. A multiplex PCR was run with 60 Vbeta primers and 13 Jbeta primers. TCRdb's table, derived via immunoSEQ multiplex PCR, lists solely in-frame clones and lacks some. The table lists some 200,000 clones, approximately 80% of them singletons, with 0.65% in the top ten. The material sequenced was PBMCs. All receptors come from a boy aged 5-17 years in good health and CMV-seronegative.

The CDR3 protein is CASSGVTGGGEAFF. CDR3 DNA sequence: TGTGCCAGCAGTGGGGTAACAGGGGGAGGTGAAGCTTTCTTT. The chain combines TRBV6-1 with TRBJ1-1; 8 bases map to TRBD1. In germline, CDR1 is MNHNS, CDR2 SASEGT. The ends lost 4 bases at V and 7 bases at J; junction bases unmatched: 8. This CDR3 comprises 14 residues.

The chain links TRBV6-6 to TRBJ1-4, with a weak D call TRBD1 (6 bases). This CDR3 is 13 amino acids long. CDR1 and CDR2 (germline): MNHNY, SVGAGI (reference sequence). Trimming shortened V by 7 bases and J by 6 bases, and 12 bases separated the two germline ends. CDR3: CASNRGGYEKLFF. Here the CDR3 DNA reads TGTGCCAGCAACCGAGGGGGTTATGAAAAACTGTTTTTT.

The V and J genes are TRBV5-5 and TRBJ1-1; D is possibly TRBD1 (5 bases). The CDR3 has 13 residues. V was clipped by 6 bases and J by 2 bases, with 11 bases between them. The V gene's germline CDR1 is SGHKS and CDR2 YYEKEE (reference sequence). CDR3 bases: TGTGCCAGCACCGCAGACAGCAACACTGAAGCTTTCTTT. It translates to CASTADSNTEAFF.

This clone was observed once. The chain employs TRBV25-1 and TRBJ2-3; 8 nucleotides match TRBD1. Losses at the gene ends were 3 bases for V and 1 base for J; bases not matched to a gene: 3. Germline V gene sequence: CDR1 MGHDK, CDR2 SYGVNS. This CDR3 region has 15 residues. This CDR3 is CASSDPGQGTDTQYF. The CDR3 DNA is TGTGCCAGCAGTGATCCGGGACAGGGCACAGATACGCAGTATTTT.

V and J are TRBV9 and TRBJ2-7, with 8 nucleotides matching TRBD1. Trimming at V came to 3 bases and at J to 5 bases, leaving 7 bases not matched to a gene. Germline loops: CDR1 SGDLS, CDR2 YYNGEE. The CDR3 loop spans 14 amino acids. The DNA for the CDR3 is TGTGCCAGCAGCGGCCTTGGACAGGGCGACGAGCAGTACTTC. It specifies CASSGLGQGDEQYF.

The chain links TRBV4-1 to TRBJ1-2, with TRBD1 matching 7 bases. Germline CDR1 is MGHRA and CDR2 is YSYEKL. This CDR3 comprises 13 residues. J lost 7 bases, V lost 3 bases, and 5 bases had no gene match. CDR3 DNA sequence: TGCGCCAGCAGCCAGACAGGGTATTCTGGCTACACCTTC. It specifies CASSQTGYSGYTF.

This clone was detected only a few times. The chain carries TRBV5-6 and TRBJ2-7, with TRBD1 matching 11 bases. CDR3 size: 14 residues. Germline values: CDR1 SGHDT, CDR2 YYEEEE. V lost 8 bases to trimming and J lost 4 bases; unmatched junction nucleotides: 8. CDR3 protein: CASCRTGGLYEQYF. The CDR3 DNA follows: TGTGCCAGTTGCCGGACAGGGGGCCTGTACGAGCAGTACTTC. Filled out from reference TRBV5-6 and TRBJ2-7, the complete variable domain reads DAGVTQSPTHLIKTRGQQVTLRCSPKSGHDTVSWYQQALGQGPQFIFQYYEEEERQRGNFPDRFSGHQFPNYSSELNVNALLLGDSALYLCASCRTGGLYEQYFGPGTRLTVT.

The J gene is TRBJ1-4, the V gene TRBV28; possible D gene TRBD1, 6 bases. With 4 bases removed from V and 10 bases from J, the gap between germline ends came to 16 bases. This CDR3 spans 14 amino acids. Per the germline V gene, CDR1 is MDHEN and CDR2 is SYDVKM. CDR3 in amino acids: CASSSVRDTAKLFF. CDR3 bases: TGTGCCAGCAGTTCCGTCCGGGACACCGCAAAACTGTTTTTT. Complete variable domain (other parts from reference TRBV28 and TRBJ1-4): DVKVTQSSRYLVKRTGEKVFLECVQDMDHENMFWYRQDPGLGLRLIYFSYDVKMKEKGDIPEGYSVSREKKERFSLILESASTNQTSMYLCASSSVRDTAKLFFGSGTQLSVL.

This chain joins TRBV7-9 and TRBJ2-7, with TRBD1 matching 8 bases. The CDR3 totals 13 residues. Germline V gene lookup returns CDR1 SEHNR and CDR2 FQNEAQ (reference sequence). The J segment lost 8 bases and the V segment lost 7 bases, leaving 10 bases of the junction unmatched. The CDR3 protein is CASTPQGDPQQYF. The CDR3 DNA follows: TGTGCCAGCACTCCACAGGGGGATCCCCAGCAGTACTTC.

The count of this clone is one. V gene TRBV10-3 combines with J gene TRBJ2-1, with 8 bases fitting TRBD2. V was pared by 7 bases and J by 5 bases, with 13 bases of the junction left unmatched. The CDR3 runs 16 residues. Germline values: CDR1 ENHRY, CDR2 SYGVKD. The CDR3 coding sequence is TGTGCCATCATCTTAGCGGGGTCAATCAGGGACAATGAGCAGTTCTTC. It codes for CAIILAGSIRDNEQFF.

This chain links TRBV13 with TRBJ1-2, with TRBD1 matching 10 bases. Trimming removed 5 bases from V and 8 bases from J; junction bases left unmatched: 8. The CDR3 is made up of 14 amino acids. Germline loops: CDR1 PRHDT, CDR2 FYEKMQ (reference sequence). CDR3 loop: CASSQGQGMVGYTF. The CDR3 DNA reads TGTGCCAGCAGCCAGGGACAGGGGATGGTGGGCTACACCTTC.

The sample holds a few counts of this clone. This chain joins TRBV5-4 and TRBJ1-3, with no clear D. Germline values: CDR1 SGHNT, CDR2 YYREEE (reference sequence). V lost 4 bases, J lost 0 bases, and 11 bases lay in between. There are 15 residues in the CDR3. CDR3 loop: CASSRRHSSGNTIYF. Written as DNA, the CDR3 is TGTGCCAGCAGCCGGCGACATTCCTCTGGAAACACCATATATTTT.

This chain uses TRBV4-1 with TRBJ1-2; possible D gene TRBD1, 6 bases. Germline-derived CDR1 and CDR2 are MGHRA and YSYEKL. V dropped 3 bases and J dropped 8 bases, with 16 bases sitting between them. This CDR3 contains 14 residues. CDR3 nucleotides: TGCGCCAGCAGCCAGACAACAGGGTCCGGGGGCTACACCTTC. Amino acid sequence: CASSQTTGSGGYTF.

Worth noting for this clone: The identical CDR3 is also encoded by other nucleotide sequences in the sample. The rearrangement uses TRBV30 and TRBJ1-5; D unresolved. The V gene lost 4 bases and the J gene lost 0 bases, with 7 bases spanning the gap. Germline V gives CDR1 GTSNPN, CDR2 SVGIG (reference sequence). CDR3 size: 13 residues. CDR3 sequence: CAWTGNSNQPQHF. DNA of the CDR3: TGTGCCTGGACAGGTAATAGCAATCAGCCCCAGCATTTT.

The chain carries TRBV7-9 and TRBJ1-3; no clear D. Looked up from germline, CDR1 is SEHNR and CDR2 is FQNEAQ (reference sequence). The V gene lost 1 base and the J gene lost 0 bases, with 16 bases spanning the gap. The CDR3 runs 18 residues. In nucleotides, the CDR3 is TGTGCCAGCAGCTTAGGTGGTGCGGCAACTTACTCTGGAAACACCATATATTTT. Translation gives CASSLGGAATYSGNTIYF.

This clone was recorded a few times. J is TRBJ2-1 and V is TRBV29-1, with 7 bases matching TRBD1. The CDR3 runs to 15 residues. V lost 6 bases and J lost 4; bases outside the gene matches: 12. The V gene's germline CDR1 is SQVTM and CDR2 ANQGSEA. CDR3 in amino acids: CSVARGGQLYNEQFF. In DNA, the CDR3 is TGCAGCGTCGCCCGTGGGGGACAGCTATACAATGAGCAGTTCTTC.

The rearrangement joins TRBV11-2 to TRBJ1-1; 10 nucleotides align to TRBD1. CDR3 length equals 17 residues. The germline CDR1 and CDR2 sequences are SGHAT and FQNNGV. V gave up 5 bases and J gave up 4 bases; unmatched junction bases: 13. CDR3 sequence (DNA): TGTGCCAGCAGCCAAGACAGGGGGCTTTTGGGGAGCACTGAAGCTTTCTTT. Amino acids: CASSQDRGLLGSTEAFF.

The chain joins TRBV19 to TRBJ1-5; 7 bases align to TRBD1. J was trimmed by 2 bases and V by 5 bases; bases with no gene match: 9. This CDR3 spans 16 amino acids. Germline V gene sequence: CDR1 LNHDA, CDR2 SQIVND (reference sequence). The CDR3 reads CASSFQGGSGNQPQHF. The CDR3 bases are TGTGCCAGTAGTTTCCAGGGGGGTTCGGGCAATCAGCCCCAGCATTTT.

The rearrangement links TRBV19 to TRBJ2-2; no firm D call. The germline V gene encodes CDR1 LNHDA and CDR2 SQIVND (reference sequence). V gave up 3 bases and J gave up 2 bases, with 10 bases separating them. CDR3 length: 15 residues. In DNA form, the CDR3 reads TGTGCCAGTAGTATGGCTTCAGGTAACACCGGGGAGCTGTTTTTT. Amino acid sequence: CASSMASGNTGELFF.

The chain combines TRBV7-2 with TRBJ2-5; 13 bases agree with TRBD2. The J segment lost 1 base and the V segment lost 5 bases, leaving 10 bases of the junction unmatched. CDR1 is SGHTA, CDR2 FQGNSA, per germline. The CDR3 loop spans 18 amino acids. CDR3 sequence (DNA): TGTGCCAGCAGCGATACTAGCGGGAGGGTCGGGCGCCAAGAGACCCAGTACTTC. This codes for CASSDTSGRVGRQETQYF.

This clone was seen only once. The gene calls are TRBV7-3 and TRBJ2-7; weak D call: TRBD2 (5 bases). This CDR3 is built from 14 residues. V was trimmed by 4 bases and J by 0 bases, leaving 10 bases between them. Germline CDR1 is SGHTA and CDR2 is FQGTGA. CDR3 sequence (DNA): TGTGCCAGCAGCTCTACTGGGAGCTCCTACGAGCAGTACTTC. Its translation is CASSSTGSSYEQYF.

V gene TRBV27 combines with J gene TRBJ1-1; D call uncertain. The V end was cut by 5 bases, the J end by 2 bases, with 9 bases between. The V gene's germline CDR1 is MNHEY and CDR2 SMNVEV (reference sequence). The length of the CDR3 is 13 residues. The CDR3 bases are TGTGCCAGCAGTATTCAGGAAAACACTGAAGCTTTCTTT. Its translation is CASSIQENTEAFF.

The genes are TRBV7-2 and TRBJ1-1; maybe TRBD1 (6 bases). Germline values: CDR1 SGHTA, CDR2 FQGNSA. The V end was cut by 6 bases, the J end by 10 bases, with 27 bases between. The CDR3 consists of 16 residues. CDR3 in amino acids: CASSSLRDTPAVGAFF. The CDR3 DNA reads TGTGCCAGCAGTTCTCTTCGGGACACCCCGGCGGTGGGAGCTTTCTTT.

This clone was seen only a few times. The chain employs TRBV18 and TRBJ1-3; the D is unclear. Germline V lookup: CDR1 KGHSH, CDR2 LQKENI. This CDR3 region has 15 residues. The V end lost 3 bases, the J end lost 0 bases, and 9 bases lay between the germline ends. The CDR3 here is CASSPVKSSGNTIYF. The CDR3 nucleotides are TGTGCCAGCTCACCGGTTAAGAGCTCTGGAAACACCATATATTTT.

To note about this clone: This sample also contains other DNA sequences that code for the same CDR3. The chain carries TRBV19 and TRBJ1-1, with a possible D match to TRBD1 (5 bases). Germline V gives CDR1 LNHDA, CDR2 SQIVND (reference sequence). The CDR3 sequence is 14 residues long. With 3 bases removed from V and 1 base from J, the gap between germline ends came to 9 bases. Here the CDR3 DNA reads TGTGCCAGTAGTATTAGGGGAACGAACACTGAAGCTTTCTTT. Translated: CASSIRGTNTEAFF.

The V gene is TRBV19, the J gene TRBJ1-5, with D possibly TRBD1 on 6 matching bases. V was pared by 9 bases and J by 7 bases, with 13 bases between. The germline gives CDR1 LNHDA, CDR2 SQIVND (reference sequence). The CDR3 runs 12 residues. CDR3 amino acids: CASVQGGQPQHF. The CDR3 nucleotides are TGTGCCAGCGTACAGGGCGGACAGCCCCAGCATTTT.

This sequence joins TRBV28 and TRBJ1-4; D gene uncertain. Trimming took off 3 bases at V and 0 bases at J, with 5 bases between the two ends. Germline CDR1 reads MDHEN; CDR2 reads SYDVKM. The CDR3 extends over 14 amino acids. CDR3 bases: TGTGCCAGCAGTTTGGGAGCAACTAATGAAAAACTGTTTTTT. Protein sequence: CASSLGATNEKLFF.

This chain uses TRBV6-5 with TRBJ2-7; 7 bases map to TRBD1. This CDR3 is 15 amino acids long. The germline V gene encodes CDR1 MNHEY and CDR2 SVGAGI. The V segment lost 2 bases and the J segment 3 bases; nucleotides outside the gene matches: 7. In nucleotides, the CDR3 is TGTGCCAGCAGTTACCCCCGGCAGGGGGTCTACGAGCAGTACTTC. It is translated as CASSYPRQGVYEQYF.

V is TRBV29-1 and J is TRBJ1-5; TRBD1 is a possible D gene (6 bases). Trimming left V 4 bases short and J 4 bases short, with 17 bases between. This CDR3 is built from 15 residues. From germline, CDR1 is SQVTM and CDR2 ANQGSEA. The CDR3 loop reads CSVALTGLGNQPQHF. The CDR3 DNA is TGCAGCGTTGCCCTCACAGGGCTTGGGAATCAGCCCCAGCATTTT.

As DNA, the CDR3 is TGTGCCAGCAGCCCCCACCGACAGCGAGCCTACGAGCAGTACTTC. This codes for CASSPHRQRAYEQYF. This chain uses TRBV7-8 with TRBJ2-7; D possibly corresponds to TRBD1 (5 bases). The length of the CDR3 is 15 residues. Between the trimmed V and J ends, which lost 5 bases and 2 bases, there was a span of 16 bases. From germline, CDR1 is SGHVS and CDR2 FQNEAQ.